These T cell receptor beta chains were read from a single sample in a study of T cell repertoires in cytomegalovirus infection. TCRdb fed the reads into MiXCR, producing one record per CDR3 protein. The data contain 340,000 or so distinct CDR3 sequences, around 25% of them seen just once; the ten biggest clones take up more than 10%. No antigen has been identified for these receptors. The sequencing used cultured PBMCs, collected from culture after CMV antigen stimulation. The source is a human donor in good health (CMV status not recorded). Some clones in this sample may be carry-over from other donors' samples. CDR3s include the opening cysteine and the closing phenylalanine or tryptophan. The D gene is left open where the match is weak. Clone size is stated in some rows and not others, as once, few, many or a class when expanded.

abundance	d_gene	v_gene	j_gene	CDR3nt	CDR3aa
.	TRBD2	TRBV24-1	TRBJ2-1	TGTGCCACCAGTGATCTAAGGACTAGCGGGAGCCCGTCCTACAATGAGCAGTTCTTC	CATSDLRTSGSPSYNEQFF
few	.	TRBV7-9	TRBJ1-1	TGTGCCAGCAGCTGGGACGATAAGGGGGGCGCTGAAGCTTTCTTT	CASSWDDKGGAEAFF
many	TRBD2	TRBV6-1	TRBJ2-1	TGTGCCGGGAGGAAGCGGGAGTCATACAATGAGCAGTTCTTC	CAGRKRESYNEQFF
.	TRBD1	TRBV2	TRBJ2-2	TGTGCCAGCAAATCTCAGACAGGGCACACCGGGGAGCTGTTTTTT	CASKSQTGHTGELFF
.	TRBD1	TRBV11-2	TRBJ2-2	TGTGCCAGCAGCTTAGTGGCAGGGGGCGTCGGCGGGGAGCTGTTTTTT	CASSLVAGGVGGELFF
.	.	TRBV19	TRBJ2-1	TGTGCCAGTAGCGGGGGATACAATGAGCAGTTCTTC	CASSGGYNEQFF
few	.	TRBV7-9	TRBJ1-1	TGTGCCAGCAGCTTAACGCCCCCTAAGGTGGAAGCTTTCTTT	CASSLTPPKVEAFF
few	TRBD2	TRBV2	TRBJ2-1	TGTGCCAGCACCCCAGGGACTAGCGGGAGGGAGCAGTTCTTC	CASTPGTSGREQFF
few	.	TRBV2	TRBJ1-6	TGTGCCAGCAGCGAAATGAGCGGCTATAATTCACCCCTCCACTTT	CASSEMSGYNSPLHF
.	.	TRBV30	TRBJ2-2	TGTGCCTGGAGGTCCGACGTCACCGGGGAGCTGTTTTTT	CAWRSDVTGELFF
few	.	TRBV10-3	TRBJ1-1	TGTGCCATCAGAATGGACGGCAACACTGAAGCTTTCTTT	CAIRMDGNTEAFF
.	.	TRBV11-2	TRBJ2-2	TGTGCCAGCAGCGAGCGGTCGGTCGGGGAGCTGTTTTTT	CASSERSVGELFF
few	TRBD2	TRBV18	TRBJ2-5	TGTGCCAGCTCACCACCTGGGACTAGCGGGAGCGGGACCCAGTACTTC	CASSPPGTSGSGTQYF
.	TRBD2	TRBV30	TRBJ2-1	TGTGCCTGGAGTGCACGACTAGCGGGGCTCAATGAGCAGTTCTTC	CAWSARLAGLNEQFF
many	.	TRBV7-2	TRBJ1-1	TGTGCCAGCAGTCTCTCGGGTGGCACTGAAGCTTTCTTT	CASSLSGGTEAFF
many	.	TRBV7-3	TRBJ2-3	TGTGCCAGCAGCTTAGAAGTAGACCGGCCGGATACGCAGTATTTT	CASSLEVDRPDTQYF
.	TRBD2	TRBV4-3	TRBJ2-7	TGCGCCAGCAGCCAAGATATGACTAGCGCCGAACTGACCTACGAGCAGTACTTC	CASSQDMTSAELTYEQYF
.	TRBD1	TRBV30	TRBJ1-6	TGTGCCTGGAGTCTCGACACAGGGGTTTCACCCCTCCACTTT	CAWSLDTGVSPLHF
many	.	TRBV7-8	TRBJ1-3	TGTGCCAGCAGCCCTATTGGGGGGTCTGGAAACACCATATATTTT	CASSPIGGSGNTIYF
.	TRBD2	TRBV12-5	TRBJ2-5	TGTGCTAGTGGTTTGGGACTAGCGGGAGTTGAGACCCAGTACTTC	CASGLGLAGVETQYF
many	TRBD2	TRBV11-3	TRBJ2-1	TGTGCCAGCAGATCTAGCGGGAGCGGTGAGCAGTTCTTC	CASRSSGSGEQFF
few	TRBD1	TRBV20-1	TRBJ1-1	TGCAGTACCCATCAGGGGGCTGGGAACACTGAAGCTTTCTTT	CSTHQGAGNTEAFF
many	.	TRBV7-2	TRBJ2-3	TGTGCCAGCAGCTTATGGAGAGATACGCAGTATTTT	CASSLWRDTQYF
.	TRBD2	TRBV6-6	TRBJ2-1	TGTGCCAGCAGTTACCTCCAAGCGGGAACCAACCTCAATGAGCAGTTCTTC	CASSYLQAGTNLNEQFF
.	.	TRBV7-4	TRBJ2-5	TGTGCCAGCAGCTTAGTACGGGATCAAGAGACCCAGTACTTC	CASSLVRDQETQYF
.	.	TRBV6-2/TRBV6-3	TRBJ1-5	TGTGCCAGCAGTTACTCCGGCTCTAGACAGCCCCAGCATTTT	CASSYSGSRQPQHF
many	.	TRBV5-6	TRBJ2-5	TGTGCCAGCAGCTCGGGATTGCAAGAGACCCAGTACTTC	CASSSGLQETQYF
few	TRBD2	TRBV7-7	TRBJ2-5	TGTGCCAGCAGCTCGCGAGCGGGAGCCCTAGGGACCCAGTACTTC	CASSSRAGALGTQYF
.	.	TRBV11-2	TRBJ2-1	TGTGCCAGCAGCTTAGATCCCTGGAGCCGAGGCTACAATGAGCAGTTCTTC	CASSLDPWSRGYNEQFF
few	.	TRBV20-1	TRBJ1-1	TGCAGTGCTAGACCAGGGACGGTCAACACTGAAGCTTTCTTT	CSARPGTVNTEAFF
.	.	TRBV7-6	TRBJ2-3	TGTGCCAGCAGCGCAGGGACTTTACCCACAGATACGCAGTATTTT	CASSAGTLPTDTQYF
many	.	TRBV7-8	TRBJ2-2	TGTGCCAGCAGCTTAGCACAGGGACACGGGGAGCTGTTTTTT	CASSLAQGHGELFF
few	.	TRBV11-2	TRBJ2-3	TGTGCCAGCAGCTTAGATCGCGTAAACACAGATACGCAGTATTTT	CASSLDRVNTDTQYF
few	.	TRBV19	TRBJ2-2	TGTGCCAGTAGTATCTACCCCACGAGGACCGGGGAGCTGTTTTTT	CASSIYPTRTGELFF
few	TRBD2	TRBV27	TRBJ2-1	TGTGCCAGCAGTTTATCTAGCGGGGACAATGAGCAGTTCTTC	CASSLSSGDNEQFF
.	.	TRBV6-5	TRBJ2-5	TGTGCCAGCAGTTCCGGGACTTTTAACGGGGCTGAGACCCAGTACTTC	CASSSGTFNGAETQYF
.	.	TRBV28	TRBJ1-2	TGTGCCAGCAGGCCCTTACAGGGAGATGGGGGCTACACCTTC	CASRPLQGDGGYTF
.	.	TRBV12-5	TRBJ1-2	TGTGCTAGTGGAATGCAGACCAACTATGGCTACACCTTC	CASGMQTNYGYTF
.	.	TRBV7-8	TRBJ1-1	TGTGCTTCAGCATTGAACACTGAAGCTTTCTTT	CASALNTEAFF
once	TRBD1	TRBV19	TRBJ2-3	TGTGCCAGTACCCCAAGACAGGGAACAGATACGCAGTATTTT	CASTPRQGTDTQYF
.	TRBD2	TRBV6-1	TRBJ2-3	TGTGCCAGCAAAGAAGGTGGGAGGGGAGATACGCAGTATTTT	CASKEGGRGDTQYF
.	TRBD2	TRBV6-5	TRBJ2-2	TGTGCCAGCAGTTACTTACTAGCGGGCCTCACCGGGGAGCTGTTTTTT	CASSYLLAGLTGELFF
few	.	TRBV7-6	TRBJ2-7	TGTGCCAGCAGCCACGGTGGACTATACGAGCAGTACTTC	CASSHGGLYEQYF
few	.	TRBV14	TRBJ2-1	TGTGCCAGCAGCCGCTCGGGACTCCTTTTTTCCCAATCCTCCTACAATGAGCAGTTCTTC	CASSRSGLLFSQSSYNEQFF
.	.	TRBV19	TRBJ1-4	TGTGCCAGTACAATGGGTACCCCTAATGAAAAACTGTTTTTT	CASTMGTPNEKLFF
.	.	TRBV9	TRBJ2-3	TGTGCCAGCAGCCCCGGGACTCTGGGCACAGATACGCAGTATTTT	CASSPGTLGTDTQYF
many	.	TRBV7-2	TRBJ2-2	TGTGCCAGCAGCTCGGCGACTAGTTTGTACACCGGGGAGCTGTTTTTT	CASSSATSLYTGELFF
few	.	TRBV12-3/TRBV12-4	TRBJ1-5	TGTGCCAGCAGTTTAACGGTGACCAATCAGCCCCAGCATTTT	CASSLTVTNQPQHF
.	.	TRBV11-3	TRBJ1-1	TGTGCCAGCAGCTTAGACGGGGTCTGGGAGTCCGAGAACACTGAAGCTTTCTTT	CASSLDGVWESENTEAFF
few	TRBD2	TRBV11-2	TRBJ2-1	TGTGCCAGCAGCTTGACTAGCGGGAGAGTCTTTTCGACTTACAATGAGCAGTTCTTC	CASSLTSGRVFSTYNEQFF
few	TRBD1	TRBV6-2/TRBV6-3	TRBJ2-2	TGTGCCAGCAGTTATCGGGGACAGGGGATGAACACCGGGGAGCTGTTTTTT	CASSYRGQGMNTGELFF
.	TRBD1	TRBV11-2	TRBJ2-7	TGTGCCAGCAGCTCAAACAGGGGGCGATTCGACGAGCAGTACTTC	CASSSNRGRFDEQYF
many	.	TRBV29-1	TRBJ2-7	TGCAGCGTTACTAGTTCCTCCTACGAGCAGTACTTC	CSVTSSSYEQYF
.	.	TRBV12-3/TRBV12-4	TRBJ2-5	TGTGCCAGCAGTTTAGCCGGGCCACAAGAGACCCAGTACTTC	CASSLAGPQETQYF
.	.	TRBV6-6	TRBJ2-7	TGTGCCAGCAGCAATCACGTGGGAGGGGGGACCTACGAGCAGTACTTC	CASSNHVGGGTYEQYF